This TCR beta chain was captured in a study of Ad26.COV2.S vaccination and SARS-CoV-2 variants. CDR1 and CDR2 from the germline V gene are SGDLS and YYNGEE. This CDR3 has 17 residues. Trimming removed 0 bases from V and 1 base from J, with 13 bases in between. Described treatment: around 19 received Ad26.COV2.S at low or high dose, single or two shots; 5 received placebo; per-sample allocation not given. Sampling was done on day 63 after the first vaccine or placebo injection. The protocol was immunoSEQ multiplex PCR, while the TCRdb copy is restricted to in-frame clones and leaves out a portion. Here the sample spans around 340,000 clones, roughly 90% being singletons.

The chain couples TRBV9 to TRBJ2-2, with D perhaps matching TRBD1 (5 bases). The sequence was obtained from a person between 18 and 59 years old who received the Ad26.COV2.S COVID-19 vaccine or a placebo. The sequenced sample was peripheral blood, obtained in a trial of Ad26.COV2.S vaccine versus placebo. In DNA form, the CDR3 reads TGTGCCAGCAGCGTAGTCGCACAGGTATTGAACACCGGGGAGCTGTTTTTT. It is translated as CASSVVAQVLNTGELFF. Complete variable domain (other parts from reference TRBV9 and TRBJ2-2): DSGVTQTPKHLITATGQRVTLRCSPRSGDLSVYWYQQSLDQGLQFLIQYYNGEERAKGNILERFSAQQFPDLHSELNLSSLELGDSALYFCASSVVAQVLNTGELFFGEGSRLTVL.